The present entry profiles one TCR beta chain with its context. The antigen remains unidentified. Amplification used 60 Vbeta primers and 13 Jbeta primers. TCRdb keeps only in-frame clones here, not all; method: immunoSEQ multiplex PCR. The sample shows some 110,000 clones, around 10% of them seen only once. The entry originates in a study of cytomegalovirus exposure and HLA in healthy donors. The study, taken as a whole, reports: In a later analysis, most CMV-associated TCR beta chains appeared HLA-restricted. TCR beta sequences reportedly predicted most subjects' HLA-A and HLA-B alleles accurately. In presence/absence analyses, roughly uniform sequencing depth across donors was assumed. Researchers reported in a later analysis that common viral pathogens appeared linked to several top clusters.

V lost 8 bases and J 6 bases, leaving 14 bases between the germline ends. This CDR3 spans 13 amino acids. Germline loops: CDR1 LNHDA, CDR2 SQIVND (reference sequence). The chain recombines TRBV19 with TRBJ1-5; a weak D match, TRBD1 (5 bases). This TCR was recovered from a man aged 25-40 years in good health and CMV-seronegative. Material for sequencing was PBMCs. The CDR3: CASLQAVGQPQHF. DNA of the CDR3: TGTGCCAGTTTACAGGCGGTCGGTCAGCCCCAGCATTTT.